This TCR beta chain was sequenced in a study of blood T cell repertoires in COVID-19. Study information: The study drew acute and convalescent COVID-19 samples from the United States, Italy and Spain. The cDNA or gDNA used as material had been derived from T cells, B-cell-depleted T cells, or PBMCs.

Original methodology: Scientists estimated how many nucleated cells there were by amplifying reference gene primers. TCRdb keeps only in-frame clones here, not all; method: immunoSEQ multiplex PCR. V, J and clone size reflect that table, while D and trimming were determined from the DNA. The data hold roughly 120,000 clones, with around nine tenths observed a single time. Recruited during active infection, patients (from Seattle) were subsequently followed longitudinally. CDR1 and CDR2 from the germline V gene are SGDLS and YYNGEE. The CDR3 is 14 amino acids. Germline trimming cut 4 bases from V and 3 bases from J; bases unmatched to any gene: 4.

This receptor was identified in a man aged 55 to 70 with COVID-19, enrolled during active disease. The V and J genes are TRBV9 and TRBJ2-7, with TRBD2 identical over 10 bases. The sample was peripheral blood. For the CDR3, the DNA is TGTGCCAGCAGCCCTAGCGGGAGCGGCTACGAGCAGTACTTC. Its protein product is CASSPSGSGYEQYF.